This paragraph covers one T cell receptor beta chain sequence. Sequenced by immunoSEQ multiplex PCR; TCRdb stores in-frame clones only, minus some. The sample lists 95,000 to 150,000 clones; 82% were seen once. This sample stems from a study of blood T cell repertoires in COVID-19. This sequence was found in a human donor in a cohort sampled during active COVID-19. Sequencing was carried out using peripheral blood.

This CDR3 is CASGGANTGELFF. The DNA of the CDR3 is TGCGCCAGCGGGGGGGCGAACACCGGGGAGCTGTTTTTT. The gene calls are TRBV5-1 and TRBJ2-2, with TRBD2 matching over 7 bases. Losses at the gene ends were 7 bases for V and 0 bases for J; bases not matched to a gene: 0. This CDR3 spans 13 amino acids. Germline loops: CDR1 SGHRS, CDR2 YFSETQ.